This T cell receptor beta chain is from a study of blood T cell repertoires in COVID-19. For the study at large: COVID-19 samples, acute and convalescent, were from the United States, Italy and Spain. The analysed material was cDNA or gDNA that came from T cells, B-cell-depleted T cells, or PBMCs.

In this sample, this clone turned up a few times. This CDR3 is 14 amino acids long. Per the germline V gene, CDR1 is KGHSH and CDR2 is LQKENI. The V and J ends lost 3 bases and 10 bases respectively, with 13 bases between them. In the original processing: Cell counts per sample came from amplifying reference gene primers. The method was immunoSEQ multiplex PCR; TCRdb's version includes in-frame clones alone and lacks a portion of them. Clone size and the V and J calls come from that table; the DNA yielded D and trimming. In the table there are about 61,000 clones, approximately 83% of which are singletons.

The sample was peripheral blood. This TCR was sampled from a human donor in a cohort sampled during active COVID-19. The V call is TRBV18, the J call TRBJ1-6; perhaps TRBD1 as D (5 bases). CDR3 sequence (DNA): TGTGCCAGCTCACCCCAAGACAGTAGATCACCCCTCCACTTT. Translating it yields CASSPQDSRSPLHF. Complete variable domain (other parts from reference TRBV18 and TRBJ1-6): NAGVMQNPRHLVRRRGQEARLRCSPMKGHSHVYWYRQLPEEGLKFMVYLQKENIIDESGMPKERFSAEFPKEGPSILRIQQVVRGDSAAYFCASSPQDSRSPLHFGNGTRLTVT.